The 18 T cell receptor beta chains below were found in one sample sequenced in a study of OX40 agonist ivuxolimab in advanced cancers. Sequencing was performed with immunoSEQ multiplex PCR; in TCRdb, only in-frame clones are kept and a portion is missing. The sample lists about 82,000 clones; roughly 91% were seen once. Here the sequenced sample was CD4+ or CD8+ T cells sorted from blood, taken in a trial of the OX40 agonist ivuxolimab. All receptors come from an adult with an advanced solid tumor such as melanoma, head and neck, liver or kidney cancer.

CDR3 nucleotides: TGCGCCAGCAGCAGAGCGGGAGGGAGCACAGATACGCAGTATTTT. This encodes CASSRAGGSTDTQYF. The genes are TRBV5-1 and TRBJ2-3; 10 bases map to TRBD2. This CDR3 has 15 residues. The J segment lost 0 bases and the V segment lost 4 bases, leaving 2 bases of the junction unmatched. Germline CDR1 SGHRS, CDR2 YFSETQ.

CDR3 region: CASSLSDSGNTIYF. As DNA, the CDR3 is TGTGCCAGCAGTTTATCCGATTCTGGAAACACCATATATTTT. The V call is TRBV27, the J call TRBJ1-3; no reliable D call. The CDR3 extends over 14 amino acids. V dropped 0 bases and J dropped 1 base, with 4 bases sitting between them. Germline V gene lookup returns CDR1 MNHEY and CDR2 SMNVEV (reference sequence).

The V call is TRBV4-1, the J call TRBJ1-6, with 10 bases identical to TRBD1. This CDR3 is 16 amino acids long. Germline CDR1 and CDR2: MGHRA and YSYEKL. Trimming at V came to 0 bases and at J to 10 bases, leaving 6 bases not matched to a gene. The CDR3 protein is CASSQDFRQGASPLHF. CDR3 in DNA: TGCGCCAGCAGCCAAGATTTTCGACAGGGGGCGTCACCCCTCCACTTT.

The chain links TRBV7-9 to TRBJ2-3; 11 bases are a match to TRBD1. The CDR3 contains 15 residues. The V and J ends lost 3 bases and 5 bases, in that order; junction bases with no gene match: 4. Germline-derived CDR1 and CDR2 are SEHNR and FQNEAQ (reference sequence). The DNA for the CDR3 is TGTGCCAGCAGCTTGAGGACAGGGGGCGGAGATACGCAGTATTTT. This translates into CASSLRTGGGDTQYF.

The CDR3 DNA reads as TGTGCCAGCAGCTTACTAGCGGGAGGGCCCTCGGGCGAGCAGTACTTC. Residues: CASSLLAGGPSGEQYF. This chain uses TRBV5-8 with TRBJ2-7, with 13 bases that match TRBD2. The CDR3 length is 16 residues. V gave up 2 bases and J gave up 6 bases; unmatched junction bases: 8. Germline loops: CDR1 SGHTS, CDR2 YDEGEE.

This clone was seen a few times. The J gene is TRBJ1-5, the V gene TRBV5-1, with a weak D call TRBD1 (5 bases). The CDR3 is made up of 15 amino acids. Germline CDR1 SGHRS, CDR2 YFSETQ. V lost 0 bases and J 4 bases, leaving 11 bases between the germline ends. CDR3 amino acids: CASSLDARGNQPQHF. CDR3 nucleotide sequence: TGCGCCAGCAGCTTGGACGCCCGGGGGAATCAGCCCCAGCATTTT.

V is TRBV6-1 and J is TRBJ2-3; 10 nucleotides agree with TRBD2. The V gene's germline CDR1 is MNHNS and CDR2 SASEGT. This CDR3 spans 15 amino acids. The junction had 5 bases not matched to a gene; V was cut back by 2 bases and J by 6 bases. The CDR3 DNA sequence: TGTGCCAGCAGTGAACGGCTAGCGGGAGTGGATACGCAGTATTTT. It translates to CASSERLAGVDTQYF.

V and J are TRBV20-1 and TRBJ1-5; the D gene is possibly TRBD1 (6 bases). Germline CDR1 DFQATT, CDR2 SNEGSKA (reference sequence). The CDR3 has 11 amino acids. CDR3 DNA sequence: TGCATAGGGAACAGGGATCAGCCCCAGCATTTT. Translated: CIGNRDQPQHF.

This CDR3 reads CAISSGFQPQHF. Here the CDR3 DNA reads TGTGCCATCAGCTCCGGGTTTCAGCCCCAGCATTTT. The chain joins TRBV10-3 to TRBJ1-5; no clear D. Trimming stripped 6 bases from V and 6 bases from J, with 9 bases between. Germline loops: CDR1 ENHRY, CDR2 SYGVKD. This CDR3 comprises 12 residues.

The rearrangement links TRBV7-2 to TRBJ1-4; D gene uncertain. Trimming took 1 base from V and 2 from J, leaving 2 bases between them. The CDR3 spans 13 residues. CDR1 is SGHTA and CDR2 is FQGNSA in the germline V gene. The CDR3 DNA follows: TGTGCCAGCAGCTTAGTGACTAATGAAAAACTGTTTTTT. Translating gives CASSLVTNEKLFF.

The chain has TRBV28 and TRBJ2-7; D possibly matches TRBD1 or TRBD2 (7 bases each). V lost 6 bases and J lost 4, with 16 bases in between. The CDR3 consists of 14 residues. Looked up from germline, CDR1 is MDHEN and CDR2 is SYDVKM. The CDR3, as DNA: TGTGCCAGCAGGTTAAGCGGGACAGAATACGAGCAGTACTTC. Translated: CASRLSGTEYEQYF.

This chain connects TRBV6-7 to TRBJ2-5; D is possibly TRBD1 or TRBD2 (5 bases each). TRBV6-7 is recorded as an ORF, its role being uncertain. This CDR3 spans 17 amino acids. V lost 3 bases to trimming and J lost 6 bases, with 23 bases between them. CDR3 sequence reads: CASSYLGWDLPEKTQYF. The CDR3 bases are TGTGCCAGCAGTTATTTAGGTTGGGACCTCCCGGAGAAGACCCAGTACTTC.

The V gene is TRBV5-1, the J gene TRBJ1-1, with D possibly TRBD1 on 6 matching bases. Germline V gene sequence: CDR1 SGHRS, CDR2 YFSETQ. The CDR3 totals 17 residues. The V end lost 0 bases, the J end lost 1 base, and 16 bases lay between the germline ends. In nucleotides, the CDR3 is TGCGCCAGCAGCTTGGGGTGGGGCACAGGGACGAACACTGAAGCTTTCTTT. This encodes CASSLGWGTGTNTEAFF.

V usage is TRBV18 and J usage is TRBJ2-7, with D tentatively TRBD2 (6 bases). The CDR3 covers 14 residues. Trimming pared 2 bases from V and 4 bases from J, leaving 12 bases between. CDR1 KGHSH and CDR2 LQKENI come from the germline V gene. Here the CDR3 reads CASSPRNRGYEQYF. The CDR3 nucleotides read TGTGCCAGCTCACCAAGGAATCGGGGGTACGAGCAGTACTTC. The whole variable domain, filled in from reference TRBV18 and TRBJ2-7, reads NAGVMQNPRHLVRRRGQEARLRCSPMKGHSHVYWYRQLPEEGLKFMVYLQKENIIDESGMPKERFSAEFPKEGPSILRIQQVVRGDSAAYFCASSPRNRGYEQYFGPGTRLTVT.

This chain links TRBV6-6 with TRBJ2-1; D possibly corresponds to TRBD1 (6 bases). The ends were cut back, 5 bases at V and 6 bases at J, with 17 bases in the middle. The CDR3 is 15 amino acids. The germline V gene encodes CDR1 MNHNY and CDR2 SVGAGI (reference sequence). In nucleotides, the CDR3 is TGTGCCAGCAGTCGCCGGGACATGAGCTCCAATGAGCAGTTCTTC. Translated, it gives CASSRRDMSSNEQFF.

This sequence joins TRBV10-3 and TRBJ2-7; 7 nucleotides line up with TRBD1. Germline V lookup: CDR1 ENHRY, CDR2 SYGVKD. This CDR3 is 13 amino acids long. Germline trimming cut 5 bases from V and 5 bases from J; bases unmatched to any gene: 6. DNA for the CDR3: TGTGCCATCAGTCCGGGACAGTCTGACGAGCAGTACTTC. It yields the protein CAISPGQSDEQYF.

The chain joins TRBV30 to TRBJ1-4, with D unclear. CDR1 and CDR2 (germline): GTSNPN, SVGIG (reference sequence). This CDR3 is built from 14 residues. Trimming took off 4 bases at V and 1 base at J, with 10 bases between the two ends. The CDR3 DNA reads as TGTGCCTGGACTGGACGGAAAACTAATGAAAAACTGTTTTTT. Encoded protein: CAWTGRKTNEKLFF.

The sample holds one count of this clone. The chain is built from TRBV28 and TRBJ1-1, with TRBD1 identical over 7 bases. Trimming at V came to 4 bases and at J to 5 bases, leaving 13 bases not matched to a gene. The germline V gene has CDR1 MDHEN and CDR2 SYDVKM. The CDR3 loop spans 16 amino acids. CDR3 nucleotide sequence: TGTGCCAGCAGTTCATACCTGCGACAGGGCGGGACTGAAGCTTTCTTT. It encodes CASSSYLRQGGTEAFF.